The present TCR beta chain was sequenced within a study of shared clonotypes between healthy human individuals. Regarding the study as a whole: When naive CD4 clonotypes were compared across a few donors, about 5% were shared.

In regard to this clone: Antigen unknown.

Sorted subsets were amplified in replicate PCRs using around 220 ng DNA, 25,000 to 30,000 T cell genomes. Per the authors' pipeline: With immunoSEQ giving junction-only sequences and no quality scores, filtering differed. Method: immunoSEQ multiplex PCR; TCRdb's copy keeps in-frame clones and lacks some. V, J and clone size are those of that table, while D and trimming were read from the DNA. The sample includes some 1 million clones, roughly 75% seen only once; the top ten take about 1.5%. The ends lost 4 bases at V and 2 bases at J; junction bases unmatched: 7. CDR1 and CDR2 from the germline V gene are SGHNT and YYREEE (reference sequence). CDR3 length: 16 residues. Those who donated were healthy HIV-negative adults, with no recent acute infections or vaccinations reported.

The chain joins TRBV5-4 to TRBJ2-2, with 8 bases lining up with TRBD2. The sample consisted of memory CD4+ T cells sorted from blood. Subset: CD45RA-negative fraction. The origin of this receptor is a man aged 18 to 29 in good health. CDR3 coding DNA: TGTGCCAGCAGCCCCGGGGGGGGCGCCAACACCGGGGAGCTGTTTTTT. Translating it yields CASSPGGGANTGELFF.